The rows below give T cell receptor beta chains drawn from one sample of a study of T-cell memory formation after mild COVID-19. TCRdb redid the calling of the 5' RACE reads with MiXCR, one entry per CDR3 protein. The table shows hundreds of thousands of distinct CDR3 sequences, with approximately 19% occurring only once. The sample comprised PBMCs or a T cell subset sorted from them (not recorded which). These receptors originate from an adult woman who had mild COVID-19 (a few samples of this study predate the infection). Cell type and time point are not known. CDR3s include the opening cysteine and the closing phenylalanine or tryptophan. The D gene is left open where the match is weak. The size of a clone is reported for some rows only, either as once, few or many, or as a class for expanded clones.

J gene	V gene	clone size	D gene	CDR3 DNA	CDR3 protein
TRBJ2-2	TRBV5-1	many	TRBD2	TGCGCCAGCAGCCGATGGGGGCGGACTAGCGGGAACACCGGGGAGCTGTTTTTT	CASSRWGRTSGNTGELFF
TRBJ2-7	TRBV5-1	many	.	TGCGCCAGCAGCTTGACAGGGAGCTCCTACGAGCAGTACTTC	CASSLTGSSYEQYF
TRBJ2-1	TRBV4-2	.	TRBD2	TGTGCCAGCGGAGGTCTAGCGGGAGATGAGCAGTTCTTC	CASGGLAGDEQFF
TRBJ2-1	TRBV9	many	TRBD2	TGTGCCAGCAGCGTAGGGACTAGCTCCTACAATGAGCAGTTCTTC	CASSVGTSSYNEQFF
TRBJ2-3	TRBV12-2	.	.	TGTGCAAGCCCCCTCGAGACGGGGGGGTGTCTCACAGATACGCAGTATTTT	CASPLETGGCLTDTQYF
TRBJ1-6	TRBV4-1	.	.	TGCGCCAGCAGCCAAGGTGCGGCCGGATCTTCTTCACCCCTCCACTTT	CASSQGAAGSSSPLHF
TRBJ2-3	TRBV5-4	.	.	TGTGCCAGCAGCTTGTGGTCCGGGGTCGCATCCGATACGCAGTATTTT	CASSLWSGVASDTQYF
TRBJ2-7	TRBV14	few	.	TGTGCCAGCAGCCAAGGGGGAACCGGGACTGCCGCGTACTTC	CASSQGGTGTAAYF
TRBJ2-3	TRBV7-2	few	TRBD1	TGTGCCAGCAGCTTAGGCCGGGACAGGGGAGTAACAGATACGCAGTATTTT	CASSLGRDRGVTDTQYF
TRBJ2-5	TRBV27	few	.	TGTGCCAGCAGTTCGTGGGGGAGTGCTGAAGAGACCCAGTACTTC	CASSSWGSAEETQYF
TRBJ2-5	TRBV7-2	.	TRBD2	TGTGCCAGCAGCTTAGGGGTAGCGGGGCGCCAAGAGACCCAGTACTTC	CASSLGVAGRQETQYF
TRBJ2-5	TRBV5-1	.	TRBD2	TGCGCCAGCAGCTTGGGGGGACTAGCGGATACGGAGACCCAGTACTTC	CASSLGGLADTETQYF
TRBJ1-5	TRBV7-9	few	TRBD1	TGTGCCAGCAGCCAAGTCGGACAGGGAAATCAGCCCCAGCATTTT	CASSQVGQGNQPQHF
TRBJ2-2	TRBV6-5	few	TRBD2	TGTGCCAGCAGTATAGCGGGAGGGAACACCGGGGAGCTGTTTTTT	CASSIAGGNTGELFF
TRBJ2-3	TRBV28	few	TRBD1	TGTGCCAGCAGCGGACAGGGGGGTTCAGATACGCAGTATTTT	CASSGQGGSDTQYF
TRBJ2-1	TRBV29-1	.	TRBD1	TGCAGCGTTGAGGTACAGGGGGCCTGGAATGAGCAGTTCTTC	CSVEVQGAWNEQFF
TRBJ2-1	TRBV4-2	.	.	TGTGCCAGCAGCCAAGACCGGGGGGCAAACAATGAGCAGTTCTTC	CASSQDRGANNEQFF
TRBJ2-1	TRBV7-9	many	.	TGTGCCGGATCCGCTTACAATGAGCAGTTCTTC	CAGSAYNEQFF
TRBJ2-1	TRBV6-5	few	TRBD2	TGTGCCAGCAGTTACCTAGCGGGGAGCTCCTACAATGAGCAGTTCTTC	CASSYLAGSSYNEQFF
TRBJ1-2	TRBV4-1	.	.	TGCGCCAGCAGCCAATATCCTCCGGACGGCTACACCTTC	CASSQYPPDGYTF
TRBJ2-7	TRBV4-1	few	TRBD2	TGCGCCAGCAGCCGTGGAGCTAGCGGGGGGGCCTACGAGCAGTACTTC	CASSRGASGGAYEQYF
TRBJ2-7	TRBV6-6	.	TRBD1	TGTGCCAGCGCGGACAGGGAAGACTACGAGCAGTACTTC	CASADREDYEQYF
TRBJ2-7	TRBV29-1	few	.	TGCAGCGTTGCTTCTTACAGGGGAGGCCAGAACGAGCAGTACTTC	CSVASYRGGQNEQYF
TRBJ1-5	TRBV7-9	few	.	TGTGCCAGCAGCCGCGGACAGAATCAGCCCCAGCATTTT	CASSRGQNQPQHF
TRBJ1-2	TRBV3-1	few	.	TGTGCCAGCAGTCATAGCAGGTTGGCAACCTATGGCTACACCTTC	CASSHSRLATYGYTF
TRBJ2-7	TRBV7-9	.	.	TGTGCCAGCAGCTTACCGACGGAAAATCCCTACGAGCAGTACTTC	CASSLPTENPYEQYF
TRBJ2-5	TRBV12-3/TRBV12-4	.	TRBD2	TGTGCCAGCAGTTTAGCGTTGACTAGCGGGAGCCAAGAGACCCAGTACTTC	CASSLALTSGSQETQYF
TRBJ2-5	TRBV30	.	.	TGTGCCTGGAGTGGCGGGACTTTTCCAAACTTC	CAWSGGTFPNF
TRBJ2-7	TRBV27	few	.	TGTGCCAGCGGGATTATTTCCTACGAGCAGTACTTC	CASGIISYEQYF
TRBJ2-3	TRBV7-6	few	.	TGTGCCAGCAGCTTAGGCGCGAGGGCCTTGGATACGCAGTATTTT	CASSLGARALDTQYF
TRBJ2-4	TRBV4-3	few	TRBD1	TGCGCCAGCAGCCAAAGCCTATTCTCCGGGACAGAAAACATTCAGTACTTC	CASSQSLFSGTENIQYF
TRBJ1-1	TRBV12-3/TRBV12-4	many	.	TGTGCCAGCAGTTTAGCTGGGGGAGGGGACACTGAAGCTTTCTTT	CASSLAGGGDTEAFF
TRBJ1-4	TRBV9	.	.	TGTGCCAGCAGCGTCGGGGGCGCAAGGGAAAAACTGTTTTTT	CASSVGGAREKLFF
TRBJ2-1	TRBV20-1	many	.	TGCAGTGCTAGAGATCATGGGAGTGCCTACAATGAGCAGTTCTTC	CSARDHGSAYNEQFF
TRBJ1-2	TRBV14	many	.	TGTGCCAGCAGCCAAGACAGCTTTGTCGGCTATGGCTACACCTTC	CASSQDSFVGYGYTF
TRBJ1-4	TRBV20-1	once	.	TGCAGTGCTGATACAGGCACTCCTGGCGGAAAACTGTTTTTT	CSADTGTPGGKLFF
TRBJ2-3	TRBV7-6	few	.	TGTGCCAGCAGCCCCCTGGCAGAAGGGACAGATACGCAGTATTTT	CASSPLAEGTDTQYF
TRBJ2-1	TRBV7-8	few	.	TGTGCCAGCAGCTTGTCCGGGATTCGCAATGAGCAGTTCTTC	CASSLSGIRNEQFF
TRBJ2-1	TRBV6-2/TRBV6-3	few	.	TGTGCCAGCAGTTACTTGGGAGTAGCGGTCTCCTACAATGAGCAGTTCTTC	CASSYLGVAVSYNEQFF
TRBJ2-1	TRBV4-2	.	.	TGTGCCAGCAGCCAAGTTCGTAGCGCCGATTCCTACAATGAGCAGTTCTTC	CASSQVRSADSYNEQFF
TRBJ1-5	TRBV3-1	.	.	TGTGCCAGCAGCCTATCAGCGTCCGGGCGGAATCAGCCCCAGCATTTT	CASSLSASGRNQPQHF
TRBJ2-6	TRBV5-1	.	.	TGCGCCAGCAGCCCGACAGCGTCTGGTGCCAACGTCCTGACTTTC	CASSPTASGANVLTF
TRBJ2-1	TRBV5-1	many	.	TGCGCCAGCAGCTGGAACGCGGGACCTTACAATGAGCAGTTCTTC	CASSWNAGPYNEQFF
TRBJ2-6	TRBV11-1	few	.	TGTGCCAGCCGGGCTCGGGGCCTCGTCTCTGGGGCCAACGTCCTGACTTTC	CASRARGLVSGANVLTF
TRBJ2-3	TRBV12-3/TRBV12-4	.	.	TGTGCCAGCAGTTTCCAGACTAGTTCAGATACGCAGTATTTT	CASSFQTSSDTQYF
TRBJ2-7	TRBV18	.	.	TGTGCCAGCTCACCAGACAGCATATACGAGCAGTACTTC	CASSPDSIYEQYF